This TCR beta chain emerged from a study of blood T cell repertoires in COVID-19. Overall study context: Acute and convalescent COVID-19 specimens originated in the United States, Italy and Spain.

Authors' methods: Reference gene primers were amplified, and this amplification served to estimate nucleated cell counts. Only in-frame clones appear in the TCRdb table, and some are missing; sequencing was by immunoSEQ multiplex PCR. V and J calls and clone size are copied from that table; D and trimming were computed from the DNA. Of roughly 400,000 clones listed, more than 70% are singletons. Germline V gives CDR1 MDHEN, CDR2 SYDVKM. This CDR3 contains 17 residues. V trimming: 2 bases; J trimming: 7 bases; junction bases outside the gene matches: 14. The V and J genes are TRBV28 and TRBJ1-2, with 9 bases that match TRBD1. The specimen was PBMCs or T cells enriched from blood (not recorded which). This clonotype originated in a woman aged 18-29 years who had been exposed to COVID-19. The DNA for the CDR3 is TGTGCCAGCAGTTTAGAATCCGGGACAGGGTTGACTCCTGGCTACACCTTC. Protein sequence: CASSLESGTGLTPGYTF.